These T cell receptor beta chains were read from a single sample in a study of T cell responses to AZD1222 COVID-19 vaccine. The data were produced by immunoSEQ multiplex PCR, yet TCRdb's version contains in-frame clones alone and is incomplete. The sample lists roughly 43,000 clones, about 82% occurring once. The specimen comprised peripheral blood, sampled 28 days after the second dose of the MenACWY control vaccine. These receptors all stem from an adult who received the MenACWY meningococcal vaccine as a control. Both conserved end residues are part of each CDR3. A D gene is named only where the DNA matches it firmly. Size tells how often a clone was seen (once, few, many) or the class of an expanded clone, and some rows leave it out.

cdr3_aa: CASSLVPGVNTEAFF
cdr3_nt: TGTGCCAGCAGCTTAGTACCAGGGGTGAACACTGAAGCTTTCTTT
j_call: TRBJ1-1
clone_size: .
v_call: TRBV11-2
d_call: .

cdr3_aa: CASRPTSGPIYNEQFF
cdr3_nt: TGTGCCAGCAGGCCAACTAGCGGGCCAATCTACAATGAGCAGTTCTTC
j_call: TRBJ2-1
clone_size: .
v_call: TRBV9
d_call: TRBD2

cdr3_aa: CASSIELLAKNIQYF
cdr3_nt: TGTGCCAGCAGTATCGAACTTCTAGCCAAAAACATTCAGTACTTC
j_call: TRBJ2-4
clone_size: .
v_call: TRBV6-5
d_call: .

cdr3_aa: CASSSRPSGNTDTQYF
cdr3_nt: TGTGCCAGCAGCTCAAGACCTAGCGGGAACACAGATACGCAGTATTTT
j_call: TRBJ2-3
clone_size: .
v_call: TRBV7-9
d_call: TRBD2

cdr3_aa: CATSETTGGGVRGYTF
cdr3_nt: TGTGCCACCAGTGAGACGACAGGGGGCGGAGTGAGAGGCTACACCTTC
j_call: TRBJ1-2
clone_size: .
v_call: TRBV24-1
d_call: TRBD1

cdr3_aa: CATSDAPNTGELFF
cdr3_nt: TGTGCCACCAGTGATGCACCCAACACCGGGGAGCTGTTTTTT
j_call: TRBJ2-2
clone_size: once
v_call: TRBV24-1
d_call: .

cdr3_aa: CASRYSTQGKSNTIYF
cdr3_nt: TGTGCCAGCAGGTACTCAACACAGGGGAAGAGTAACACCATATATTTT
j_call: TRBJ1-3
clone_size: few
v_call: TRBV27
d_call: TRBD1

cdr3_aa: CSVEGHRYGYTF
cdr3_nt: TGCAGCGTTGAGGGACACCGCTATGGCTACACCTTC
j_call: TRBJ1-2
clone_size: .
v_call: TRBV29-1
d_call: .

cdr3_aa: CASSSFPLAGENTEAFF
cdr3_nt: TGTGCCAGCAGCTCCTTCCCATTGGCAGGAGAGAACACTGAAGCTTTCTTT
j_call: TRBJ1-1
clone_size: .
v_call: TRBV7-3
d_call: .

cdr3_aa: CATSRVEPGNTIYF
cdr3_nt: TGTGCCACCAGCAGAGTGGAACCTGGAAACACCATATATTTT
j_call: TRBJ1-3
clone_size: .
v_call: TRBV15
d_call: .

cdr3_aa: CAWSPWGEAGETQYF
cdr3_nt: TGTGCCTGGAGTCCCTGGGGGGAGGCGGGGGAGACCCAGTACTTC
j_call: TRBJ2-5
clone_size: .
v_call: TRBV30
d_call: .

cdr3_aa: CASSLLSWTGVGNQPQHF
cdr3_nt: TGTGCCAGCAGCCTACTTAGCTGGACAGGGGTCGGCAATCAGCCCCAGCATTTT
j_call: TRBJ1-5
clone_size: .
v_call: TRBV7-2
d_call: TRBD1

cdr3_aa: CASSPPKFPGQGWETQYF
cdr3_nt: TGTGCCAGCAGCCCCCCCAAGTTTCCGGGACAGGGATGGGAGACCCAGTACTTC
j_call: TRBJ2-5
clone_size: .
v_call: TRBV3-1/TRBV3-2
d_call: TRBD1

cdr3_aa: CASRGGDSSYNSPLHF
cdr3_nt: TGTGCCAGCAGGGGCGGGGACAGCTCCTATAATTCACCCCTCCACTTT
j_call: TRBJ1-6
clone_size: .
v_call: TRBV7-9
d_call: TRBD1

cdr3_aa: CASTSVAGVSAPYGTQYF
cdr3_nt: TGTGCCAGCACATCTGTAGCGGGAGTAAGTGCACCTTATGGGACCCAGTACTTC
j_call: TRBJ2-5
clone_size: once
v_call: TRBV28
d_call: TRBD2

cdr3_aa: CAIIRSPEAFF
cdr3_nt: TGTGCCATCATCAGGTCCCCTGAAGCTTTCTTT
j_call: TRBJ1-1
clone_size: few
v_call: TRBV10-3
d_call: .

cdr3_aa: CASSWGFSGNTIYF
cdr3_nt: TGTGCCAGCAGCTGGGGGTTCTCTGGAAACACCATATATTTT
j_call: TRBJ1-3
clone_size: once
v_call: TRBV5-6
d_call: .

cdr3_aa: CASSLEGGNQPQHF
cdr3_nt: TGTGCCAGCAGTTTAGAGGGGGGCAACCAGCCCCAGCATTTT
j_call: TRBJ1-5
clone_size: once
v_call: TRBV27
d_call: .

cdr3_aa: CASSRGISETQYF
cdr3_nt: TGTGCCAGCAGCAGGGGAATATCGGAGACCCAGTACTTC
j_call: TRBJ2-5
clone_size: .
v_call: TRBV6-5
d_call: .

cdr3_aa: CSVGTGVTGELFF
cdr3_nt: TGCAGCGTTGGGACAGGGGTCACCGGGGAGCTGTTTTTT
j_call: TRBJ2-2
clone_size: .
v_call: TRBV29-1
d_call: TRBD1

cdr3_aa: CASSHPDGYEQYF
cdr3_nt: TGCGCCAGCAGCCACCCCGACGGCTACGAGCAGTACTTC
j_call: TRBJ2-7
clone_size: .
v_call: TRBV5-1
d_call: .

cdr3_aa: CASRVEGQVSYEQYF
cdr3_nt: TGTGCCAGCAGGGTAGAGGGACAGGTCTCCTACGAGCAGTACTTC
j_call: TRBJ2-7
clone_size: .
v_call: TRBV7-2
d_call: TRBD1

cdr3_aa: CAISEGHPSYGYTF
cdr3_nt: TGTGCCATTTCCGAGGGCCATCCATCCTATGGCTACACCTTC
j_call: TRBJ1-2
clone_size: .
v_call: TRBV19
d_call: .

cdr3_aa: CASSPGWTVHEAFF
cdr3_nt: TGTGCCAGCAGCCCAGGTTGGACAGTTCATGAAGCTTTCTTT
j_call: TRBJ1-1
clone_size: .
v_call: TRBV3-1/TRBV3-2
d_call: .

cdr3_aa: CASSLVGQLNTEAFF
cdr3_nt: TGTGCCAGCAGCTTAGTTGGACAATTGAACACTGAAGCTTTCTTT
j_call: TRBJ1-1
clone_size: .
v_call: TRBV11-2
d_call: .

cdr3_aa: CASTRPGLEAFF
cdr3_nt: TGTGCCAGCACCCGCCCAGGGCTTGAAGCTTTCTTT
j_call: TRBJ1-1
clone_size: .
v_call: TRBV5-4
d_call: .

cdr3_aa: CASSLAFSSTDTQYF
cdr3_nt: TGCGCCAGCAGCTTGGCCTTCTCTAGCACAGATACGCAGTATTTT
j_call: TRBJ2-3
clone_size: .
v_call: TRBV5-1
d_call: .

cdr3_aa: CASSTDRGWANVLTF
cdr3_nt: TGTGCCAGTAGTACCGACAGGGGCTGGGCCAACGTCCTGACTTTC
j_call: TRBJ2-6
clone_size: once
v_call: TRBV19
d_call: TRBD1

cdr3_aa: CASRGEGAGETQYF
cdr3_nt: TGTGCCAGCAGGGGGGAAGGAGCGGGCGAGACCCAGTACTTC
j_call: TRBJ2-5
clone_size: .
v_call: TRBV27
d_call: .

cdr3_aa: CASSEKRGTEAFF
cdr3_nt: TGTGCCAGCAGTGAAAAGAGGGGCACTGAAGCTTTCTTT
j_call: TRBJ1-1
clone_size: .
v_call: TRBV6-1
d_call: .

cdr3_aa: CASSPGQGKMNTEAFF
cdr3_nt: TGCGCCAGCAGCCCTGGACAGGGTAAGATGAACACTGAAGCTTTCTTT
j_call: TRBJ1-1
clone_size: .
v_call: TRBV5-1
d_call: TRBD1

cdr3_aa: CASRLEGTSGSQQFF
cdr3_nt: TGTGCCAGCAGACTTGAGGGGACTAGCGGGAGCCAGCAGTTCTTC
j_call: TRBJ2-1
clone_size: .
v_call: TRBV2
d_call: TRBD2

cdr3_aa: CASSQGVSQYGYTF
cdr3_nt: TGTGCCAGCAGCCAAGGGGTTTCACAGTATGGCTACACCTTC
j_call: TRBJ1-2
clone_size: .
v_call: TRBV14
d_call: .

cdr3_aa: CASSREAGGSQPQHF
cdr3_nt: TGTGCCAGCAGTCGCGAAGCAGGGGGCTCTCAGCCCCAGCATTTT
j_call: TRBJ1-5
clone_size: .
v_call: TRBV6-5
d_call: TRBD1

cdr3_aa: CASQQGANTEAFF
cdr3_nt: TGTGCCAGCCAACAGGGGGCGAACACTGAAGCTTTCTTT
j_call: TRBJ1-1
clone_size: .
v_call: TRBV3-1/TRBV3-2
d_call: TRBD1

cdr3_aa: CASRERTSRYNEQFF
cdr3_nt: TGTGCCAGCAGGGAGAGGACTAGCCGGTACAATGAGCAGTTCTTC
j_call: TRBJ2-1
clone_size: .
v_call: TRBV3-1/TRBV3-2
d_call: TRBD2

cdr3_aa: CASSWASTGNQPQHF
cdr3_nt: TGCGCCAGCAGCTGGGCGTCTACAGGAAATCAGCCCCAGCATTTT
j_call: TRBJ1-5
clone_size: few
v_call: TRBV4-1
d_call: .

cdr3_aa: CASIDLLNYGYTF
cdr3_nt: TGTGCCAGCATCGATCTACTTAACTATGGCTACACCTTC
j_call: TRBJ1-2
clone_size: .
v_call: TRBV2
d_call: .

cdr3_aa: CASSVEGVGNTEAFF
cdr3_nt: TGTGCCAGCAGCGTGGAAGGGGTTGGTAACACTGAAGCTTTCTTT
j_call: TRBJ1-1
clone_size: .
v_call: TRBV9
d_call: .

cdr3_aa: CASSQGLYDEKLFF
cdr3_nt: TGTGCCAGCAGCCAAGGACTCTATGATGAAAAACTGTTTTTT
j_call: TRBJ1-4
clone_size: .
v_call: TRBV3-1/TRBV3-2
d_call: .

cdr3_aa: CASTPTSGRGYTNEQFF
cdr3_nt: TGTGCCAGCACCCCGACTAGCGGGAGGGGTTATACGAATGAGCAGTTCTTC
j_call: TRBJ2-1
clone_size: once
v_call: TRBV2
d_call: TRBD2

cdr3_aa: CASSRQGNYGYTF
cdr3_nt: TGTGCCAGCAGTAGACAGGGCAACTATGGCTACACCTTC
j_call: TRBJ1-2
clone_size: .
v_call: TRBV2
d_call: TRBD1

cdr3_aa: CSARDGYEQYF
cdr3_nt: TGCAGTGCTAGAGATGGCTACGAGCAGTACTTC
j_call: TRBJ2-7
clone_size: .
v_call: TRBV20-1
d_call: .

cdr3_aa: CASSIGDSPGAQHF
cdr3_nt: TGTGCCAGTAGTATTGGGGACAGTCCGGGGGCCCAGCATTTT
j_call: TRBJ1-5
clone_size: .
v_call: TRBV19
d_call: TRBD1

cdr3_aa: CASNIRDRGTGNTIYF
cdr3_nt: TGTGCCAGCAACATCCGGGACAGGGGTACTGGAAACACCATATATTTT
j_call: TRBJ1-3
clone_size: .
v_call: TRBV5-6
d_call: TRBD1